This entry is about one TCR beta chain. This sample is drawn from a study of blood T cell repertoires in COVID-19. Study details: The study drew acute and convalescent COVID-19 samples from the United States, Italy and Spain. T cells, B-cell-depleted T cells, or PBMCs provided the cDNA or gDNA that served as material.

Original processing notes: By means of reference gene primer amplification, nucleated cell counts were estimated. This table comes from immunoSEQ multiplex PCR, and its TCRdb copy is limited to in-frame clones, with some not included. From that table come the V and J calls and clone size; the DNA was used to work out D and trimming. The data contain roughly 200,000 clones, roughly 77% of them singletons. With 1 base clipped from V and 8 bases from J, the junction kept 15 bases outside the gene matches. Germline V CDR1 and CDR2: LNHNV, YYDKDF (reference sequence). The CDR3 length is 18 residues. V usage is TRBV15 and J usage is TRBJ2-5; 11 positions match TRBD2. This sequence was found in a man between 65 and 79 years old with active or convalescent COVID-19. What was sequenced was peripheral blood. The CDR3 coding sequence is TGTGCCACCAGCAGAGTCCTTTCTCGGCTAGCGGGGGGCTACACCCAGTACTTC. It specifies CATSRVLSRLAGGYTQYF.